This T cell receptor (beta chain) was identified in a study of response to subunit inactivated influenza vaccine (dated by TCRdb to between 2017 and 2018). For context, the study as a whole: Deep quantitative profiling of the T cell receptor repertoire was used in the study to follow responses to a trivalent subunit inactivated influenza vaccine.

This clonotype was seen just once. Its antigen is still unknown. The sample holds no much larger clone one base away, and base qualities are not on file. Evidence from a single read is weak. The CDR3 measures 16 amino acids from cysteine to phenylalanine. Only the CDR3 region is kept as DNA, spanning 48 bases read in frame from base 1. The germline V gene yields KGHDR for CDR1 and SFDVKD for CDR2. V is shortened by 5 bases, J by 3 bases, and the region joining them spans 13 bases. Library prep was done by RT-PCR. Sequencing instrument: Illumina HiSeq 2500. Through fastp at Q25 and MiXCR, TCRdb rebuilt clones from the public reads, retaining in-frame beta chains. Each entry merges the rows of one CDR3 protein and shows their most common DNA and genes. The sample table holds about 500,000 distinct CDR3 sequences, of which over 10% were seen once. Around 14% of the sample lies in the top ten. The paper's findings and limits, for the study overall: The authors suggested that each seasonal influenza vaccination may recruit only a limited number of new T cells.

This sample's time point label indicates: approximately 40 days after influenza vaccine administration. The sample in question was PBMCs from blood, obtained roughly 48 days after vaccination. The sequence links TRBV24-1 to TRBJ2-6, and possibly TRBD2, on 7 matching bases. This receptor was identified in a man over 45 who received an inactivated influenza vaccine. Donor details come from another sample of the same person, matched by shared clones. The bases are TGTGCCACCAGTGTCAAGGGGGGGGTTGGGGCCAACGTCCTGACTTTC. Its product reads: CATSVKGGVGANVLTF.